What follows are 21 T cell receptor beta chains derived from one specimen sequenced in a study of blood T cell repertoires in COVID-19. The data were produced by immunoSEQ multiplex PCR, yet TCRdb's version contains in-frame clones alone and is incomplete. The table has approximately 300,000 clones, approximately 91% seen once. The specimen sequenced was PBMCs or T cells enriched from blood (not recorded which). The receptor source for this set is a woman aged 25 to 39 who had been exposed to COVID-19.

The rearrangement joins TRBV18 to TRBJ2-5; D not certain. The V end was cut by 2 bases, the J end by 1 base, with 5 bases between. Germline V gene sequence: CDR1 KGHSH, CDR2 LQKENI. The CDR3 runs 13 residues. The chain's CDR3 is CASSPNSQETQYF. Here the CDR3 DNA reads TGTGCCAGCTCACCAAACAGCCAAGAGACCCAGTACTTC.

The sample holds one count of this clone. The J gene is TRBJ2-2, the V gene TRBV7-2, with 11 nucleotides matching TRBD2. The CDR3 length is 16 residues. J was trimmed by 2 bases and V by 6 bases; bases with no gene match: 5. Germline assignment: CDR1 SGHTA and CDR2 FQGNSA. The CDR3 is CASRSLAGGNTGELFF. CDR3 bases: TGTGCCAGCAGGAGTCTAGCGGGGGGCAACACCGGGGAGCTGTTTTTT.

Comment on this clone: Within the sample, other DNA sequences also encode this same CDR3. The chain uses TRBV18 and TRBJ2-3; D is undetermined. Germline V gene sequence: CDR1 KGHSH, CDR2 LQKENI. Trimming removed 4 bases at V and 0 bases at J, with 5 bases between. This CDR3 spans 13 amino acids. CDR3 coding DNA: TGTGCCAGCTCACTGACTAGCACAGATACGCAGTATTTT. Protein: CASSLTSTDTQYF. Looking up the rest from reference TRBV18 and TRBJ2-3 gives the full variable domain: NAGVMQNPRHLVRRRGQEARLRCSPMKGHSHVYWYRQLPEEGLKFMVYLQKENIIDESGMPKERFSAEFPKEGPSILRIQQVVRGDSAAYFCASSLTSTDTQYFGPGTRLTVL.

Remarks on this clone: The identical CDR3 is also encoded by other nucleotide sequences in the sample. J is TRBJ1-3 and V is TRBV6-1; no definite D call. The V and J ends lost 3 bases and 0 bases respectively, with 6 bases between them. Germline CDR1 MNHNS, CDR2 SASEGT. This CDR3 has 14 residues. CDR3: CASSDGASGNTIYF. For the CDR3, the DNA is TGTGCCAGCAGTGATGGAGCCTCTGGAAACACCATATATTTT.

This chain connects TRBV4-3 to TRBJ1-6; D is perhaps TRBD1 (6 bases). The CDR3 contains 15 residues. Per germline, CDR1 LGHNA and CDR2 YSLEER. The germline V and J ends were trimmed by 2 bases and 6 bases, with 11 bases remaining between them. For the CDR3, the DNA is TGCGCCAGCAGCCAACAGGGGCCCGTTAATTCACCCCTCCACTTT. Its translation: CASSQQGPVNSPLHF.

This rearrangement joins TRBV7-9 to TRBJ1-4; possibly TRBD1 for D (5 bases). Germline CDR1 SEHNR, CDR2 FQNEAQ (reference sequence). V lost 1 base and J 6 bases, leaving 12 bases between the germline ends. There are 15 residues in the CDR3. The CDR3: CASSLGGGSYEKLFF. The CDR3 DNA sequence: TGTGCCAGCAGCTTAGGTGGGGGGTCCTATGAAAAACTGTTTTTT.

The chain links TRBV12-3 or TRBV12-4 to TRBJ2-7, with 10 bases fitting TRBD1. The CDR3 length is 12 residues. V lost 6 bases and J lost 6; bases outside the gene matches: 2. CDR3 DNA sequence: TGTGCCAGCAGACGGGACAGGGGCGAGCAGTACTTC. Protein sequence: CASRRDRGEQYF.

The chain employs TRBV7-2 and TRBJ1-5; perhaps TRBD1 as D (5 bases). The V and J ends lost 2 bases and 7 bases respectively, with 9 bases between them. The CDR3 contains 13 residues. In germline, CDR1 is SGHTA, CDR2 FQGNSA. This chain's CDR3 is CASSLIRGQPQHF. The CDR3 DNA follows: TGTGCCAGCAGCTTAATTCGGGGGCAGCCCCAGCATTTT.

In regard to this clone: The sample has other DNA sequences that encode this CDR3 too. This rearrangement joins TRBV2 to TRBJ1-2, with 8 bases aligning to TRBD1. V lost 7 bases, J lost 2 bases, and 3 bases stayed unmatched. This CDR3 has 13 residues. Germline V gene sequence: CDR1 SNHLY, CDR2 FYNNEI. CDR3 residues: CASMGTGNYGYTF. The CDR3 region has the DNA TGTGCCAGCATGGGGACAGGCAACTATGGCTACACCTTC.

V usage is TRBV6-1 and J usage is TRBJ2-1, with 11 bases aligning to TRBD2. Germline CDR1 and CDR2: MNHNS and SASEGT. Trimming took 3 bases from V and 2 from J; bases not matched to a gene: 9. CDR3 size: 18 residues. CDR3 region: CASSELASGGQAYNEQFF. CDR3 DNA: TGTGCCAGCAGTGAGTTGGCTAGCGGGGGGCAAGCCTACAATGAGCAGTTCTTC.

The CDR3 region is CASSQEGLVYNEQFF. The CDR3 DNA follows: TGCGCCAGCAGCCAAGAGGGACTAGTCTACAATGAGCAGTTCTTC. The chain has TRBV4-3 and TRBJ2-1; 8 bases map to TRBD2. The J segment lost 3 bases and the V segment lost 0 bases, leaving 1 base of the junction unmatched. Germline V gene data show CDR1 as LGHNA and CDR2 as YSLEER. The CDR3 length is 15 residues.

This chain uses TRBV10-1 with TRBJ1-2, with a weak D call TRBD1 (6 bases). The CDR3 extends over 13 amino acids. V was shortened by 5 bases and J by 5 bases, with 12 bases between the two germline ends. The germline CDR1 and CDR2 sequences are WNHNN and SYGVQD (reference sequence). The CDR3 sequence is CASSRQRGYGYTF. In nucleotides, the CDR3 is TGCGCCAGCAGTCGACAGAGGGGGTATGGCTACACCTTC.

This clone has only one observation. V usage is TRBV30 and J usage is TRBJ1-5, with TRBD1 matching 7 bases. Germline-derived CDR1 and CDR2 are GTSNPN and SVGIG (reference sequence). CDR3 length: 12 residues. Trimming at V came to 4 bases and at J to 4 bases, leaving 1 base not matched to a gene. The CDR3 region has the DNA TGTGCCTGGACCAGGGGGAATCAGCCCCAGCATTTT. Protein product: CAWTRGNQPQHF.

The V gene is TRBV19, the J gene TRBJ1-1; 10 bases fit TRBD1. CDR3 length: 13 residues. Trimming removed 8 bases from V and 3 bases from J; junction bases left unmatched: 3. The germline CDR1 and CDR2 sequences are LNHDA and SQIVND (reference sequence). CDR3 sequence (DNA): TGTGCCAGTCGGGACAGGGGTTACACTGAAGCTTTCTTT. This codes for CASRDRGYTEAFF. Drawing the rest from reference TRBV19 and TRBJ1-1, the complete variable domain is DGGITQSPKYLFRKEGQNVTLSCEQNLNHDAMYWYRQDPGQGLRLIYYSQIVNDFQKGDIAEGYSVSREKKESFPLTVTSAQKNPTAFYLCASRDRGYTEAFFGQGTRLTVV.

This clone was seen only once. The chain is built from TRBV4-1 and TRBJ1-5, with D hard to call. Germline assignment: CDR1 MGHRA and CDR2 YSYEKL. Trimming left V 0 bases short and J 0 bases short, with 9 bases between. This CDR3 is 16 amino acids long. The CDR3 region is CASSQDLLASNQPQHF. CDR3 bases: TGCGCCAGCAGCCAAGACCTCCTGGCTAGCAATCAGCCCCAGCATTTT.

The rearrangement uses TRBV9 and TRBJ2-5; D unclear. Trimming cost V 0 bases and J 2 bases, with 11 bases left between them. Germline lookup yields CDR1 SGDLS and CDR2 YYNGEE. This CDR3 spans 15 amino acids. In DNA, the CDR3 is TGTGCCAGCAGCGTAGAAGTTAGCTTACAAGAGACCCAGTACTTC. Translated: CASSVEVSLQETQYF.

The gene calls are TRBV6-5 and TRBJ1-2, with D hard to call. CDR1 MNHEY and CDR2 SVGAGI come from the germline V gene. This CDR3 contains 15 residues. V was pared by 6 bases and J by 6 bases, with 20 bases between. The CDR3 loop reads CASSQAGVIEDGYTF. In DNA form, the CDR3 reads TGTGCCAGCAGCCAGGCCGGGGTAATTGAGGATGGCTACACCTTC.

Details on this clone: Other DNA sequences in the same sample also yield this CDR3. The V gene is TRBV5-1, the J gene TRBJ1-2, with 7 bases fitting TRBD1. The V gene end was trimmed by 0 bases and the J gene end by 8 bases; junction bases not matched to a gene: 4. CDR1 is SGHRS, CDR2 YFSETQ, per germline. The CDR3 is 13 amino acids. The CDR3 loop is CASSLGQGRGYTF. The CDR3 coding sequence is TGCGCCAGCAGCTTGGGACAGGGACGGGGCTACACCTTC.

The chain combines TRBV5-6 with TRBJ1-3; 11 nucleotides align to TRBD1. The V gene's germline CDR1 is SGHDT and CDR2 YYEEEE. The CDR3 spans 16 residues. Trimming at V came to 4 bases and at J to 2 bases, leaving 5 bases not matched to a gene. The CDR3 DNA reads as TGTGCCAGCAGCGCGGACAGGGGGCTTGCTGGAAACACCATATATTTT. Its translation: CASSADRGLAGNTIYF.

V is TRBV7-9 and J is TRBJ1-2, with 7 bases identical to TRBD1. The germline gives CDR1 SEHNR, CDR2 FQNEAQ (reference sequence). The trim removed 1 base at V and 13 bases at J, leaving 6 bases unmatched. The length of the CDR3 is 12 residues. As DNA, the CDR3 is TGTGCCAGCAGCTTAGGCAGGGGGGATTGCACCTTC. Protein: CASSLGRGDCTF.

The CDR3 reads CASSADSFNSPLHF. CDR3 nucleotides: TGTGCCAGCAGCGCTGACAGCTTTAATTCACCCCTCCACTTT. The chain joins TRBV11-2 to TRBJ1-6; D is possibly TRBD1 (5 bases). The V and J ends lost 5 bases and 6 bases respectively, with 11 bases between them. Germline V gives CDR1 SGHAT, CDR2 FQNNGV. The length of the CDR3 is 14 residues. The full variable domain, rest sourced from reference TRBV11-2 and TRBJ1-6, is EAGVAQSPRYKIIEKRQSVAFWCNPISGHATLYWYQQILGQGPKLLIQFQNNGVVDDSQLPKDRFSAERLKGVDSTLKIQPAKLEDSAVYLCASSADSFNSPLHFGNGTRLTVT.